Sequencing of this T cell receptor beta chain was carried out in a study of CD8 T cells in Susac syndrome. TCR beta sequencing was performed on blood CD8+ and CD4+ T cells. FACS was used to enrich TEMRA cells, whereas the CD8+ and CD4+ T cells were obtained by negative isolation. Random-hexamer reverse transcription was applied to roughly 0.5 to 1 ug RNA. A multiplex approach, immunoSEQ multiplex PCR, amplified TCR beta CDR3 across 54 Vbeta and 13 Jbeta. TCRdb analysed the immunoSEQ multiplex PCR reads with MiXCR anew, one entry per CDR3 protein. The top ten clones hold 0.065% to 0.1% of a sample with approximately 150,000 distinct CDR3 sequences, approximately 93% of them seen once. The CDR3 sequence is 13 residues long. The germline CDR1 and CDR2 sequences are SNHLY and FYNNEI. Trimming shortened V by 4 bases and J by 7 bases, and 10 bases separated the two germline ends.

Sequencing was done on a sample of CD4+ T cells from PBMCs. The receptor's source is a human donor in good health. The rearrangement uses TRBV2 and TRBJ1-4; D remains ambiguous. As DNA, the CDR3 is TGTGCCAGCAGTGTTACAGCCGCTGAAAAACTGTTTTTT. This translates into CASSVTAAEKLFF. Based on the CDR3 plus reference TRBV2 and TRBJ1-4, the full variable domain is EPEVTQTPSHQVTQMGQEVILRCVPISNHLYFYWYRQILGQKVEFLVSFYNNEISEKSEIFDDQFSVERPDGSNFTLKIRSTKLEDSAMYFCASSVTAAEKLFFGSGTQLSVL.